This T cell receptor (beta chain) derives from a study of graft-versus-host responses after intestinal transplantation. Whole-study findings and limits: The marrow of recipients harbored GvH clones, and ileum or blood showed some of them first.

Note on this clone: Its antigen is currently unknown.

CDR1 is DFQATT and CDR2 is SNEGSKA in the germline V gene (reference sequence). This CDR3 has 10 residues. V shed 4 bases and J shed 8 bases, with 6 bases lying between them. Assay used: immunoSEQ multiplex PCR; TCRdb lists only in-frame clones, some missing. Of 95,000 to 150,000 clones listed, roughly 93% were seen once; the top ten hold 0.09% to 0.15%. The receptor was isolated from a human donor who received an intestinal transplant. The material was unstimulated CD4+ T cells sorted from spleen or lymph node cells, obtained before intestinal transplant. This rearrangement joins TRBV20-1 to TRBJ2-1, with no clear D. The CDR3 coding sequence is TGCAGTGCTAACTTCGATGAGCAGTTCTTC. Translating it yields CSANFDEQFF.